This T cell receptor beta chain was sequenced in a study of shared clonotypes between healthy human individuals. For the study at large: Three plates each covered CD4 naive and memory; CD8 naive two, CD8 memory one.

This clone was observed once. No antigen is known for it. The study's findings and limits: In general, naive subsets displayed greater estimated richness than memory subsets did. Since donors were few, the genetic and exposure-history diversity represented was limited.

This CDR3 is 13 amino acids long. Deletions cut 8 bases from V and 4 bases from J, with 9 bases between. Germline loops: CDR1 SGHTA, CDR2 FQGTGA. Only in-frame clones appear in the TCRdb table, and some are missing; sequencing was by immunoSEQ multiplex PCR. Altogether 550,000 to 800,000 clones are present, less than 85% being singletons, with the ten largest covering roughly 1.7%. The specimen sequenced was memory CD4+ T cells sorted from blood. The subset: CD45RA-negative fraction. The rearrangement links TRBV7-3 to TRBJ2-6; no reliable D call. The source of this sequence is a young woman in good health. CDR3 sequence (DNA): TGTGCCAGCTCAACTGTCGGGGCCAACGTCCTGACTTTC. This gives the protein CASSTVGANVLTF.